The rows below give T cell receptor beta chains drawn from one sample of a study of blood T cell repertoires in COVID-19. Only in-frame clones appear in the TCRdb table, and some are missing; sequencing was by immunoSEQ multiplex PCR. Found here are just under 150,000 clones, approximately 90% of them singletons; the top ten hold 1.5% to 2%. The sample comprised peripheral blood. The source is a human donor in a cohort sampled during active COVID-19. Each CDR3 is given with its conserved first and last residue. The order of the fields is D gene, V gene, J gene, CDR3 protein, CDR3 DNA. D genes are given only for firm matches.

NA,TRBV5-1,TRBJ1-2,CASSSPGEAFGYTF,TGCGCCAGCAGCTCCCCGGGGGAGGCATTTGGCTACACCTTC
NA,TRBV5-1,TRBJ2-3,CASSSDAGPSTDTQYF,TGCGCCAGCAGCTCGGATGCGGGGCCTAGCACAGATACGCAGTATTTT
TRBD1,TRBV5-4,TRBJ2-1,CASSQDRGGHNEQFF,TGTGCCAGCAGCCAAGACAGGGGTGGACACAATGAGCAGTTCTTC
TRBD1,TRBV5-3,TRBJ1-6,CARSLGTGCLAPLHF,TGTGCCAGAAGCTTGGGGACAGGGTGCCTGGCTCCCCTCCACTTT
NA,TRBV6-1,TRBJ2-7,CASSELPTRFSYEQYF,TGTGCCAGCAGTGAGCTTCCGACACGATTCTCCTACGAGCAGTACTTC
NA,TRBV14,TRBJ1-3,CASSPTGTTYHSGNTIYF,TGTGCCAGCAGCCCGACCGGGACAACCTACCACTCTGGAAACACCATATATTTT
NA,TRBV18,TRBJ2-1,CASSPQPSNYNEQFF,TGTGCCAGCTCACCACAGCCTAGCAACTACAATGAGCAGTTCTTC
NA,TRBV11-3,TRBJ2-3,CASSLDGRGTQYF,TGTGCCAGCAGCTTAGATGGCCGGGGTACGCAGTATTTT
NA,TRBV6-5,TRBJ2-7,CASSTLAGYYEQYF,TGTGCCAGCAGCACCCTGGCAGGGTACTACGAGCAGTACTTC
TRBD1,TRBV4-3,TRBJ2-3,CASSSFLQGAATDTQYF,TGCGCCAGCAGCTCCTTCCTTCAGGGGGCAGCTACAGATACGCAGTATTTT
TRBD1,TRBV6-5,TRBJ2-3,CASRHDRGPGDTQYF,TGTGCCAGCAGGCATGACAGGGGGCCGGGAGATACGCAGTATTTT
NA,TRBV12-3/TRBV12-4,TRBJ1-2,CASAGDIDGYTF,TGTGCCAGCGCCGGGGACATAGATGGCTACACCTTC